The 14 T cell receptor beta chains listed next were all sequenced from one sample in a study of CD8 T cell repertoires and HIV-1 epitope variants (dated by TCRdb to between 2020 and 2021). No antigen is known for these receptors. Library preparation employed the immunoSEQ multiplex PCR assay. The source is immuneACCESS, and TCRdb retained only in-frame sequences with V and J called. Part of the clones is not carried over; for the studies checked, unresolved V genes explain less than half of this, and the remainder is unexplained. In all, the sample holds several thousand clones, and 50% to 75% of those were seen once. The top ten hold 45% to 50% of the sample. What was sequenced was cultured CD8+ T cells derived from PBMCs. Receptor source: a male donor with HIV.

The chain couples TRBV19 to TRBJ1-1, with D tentatively TRBD1 (6 bases). V was pared by 0 bases and J by 0 bases, with 14 bases between. From germline, CDR1 is LNHDA and CDR2 SQIVND (reference sequence). The CDR3 has 17 residues. The CDR3 region is CASSIDVTGTMNTEAFF. CDR3 nucleotide sequence: TGTGCCAGTAGTATAGACGTTACCGGGACAATGAACACTGAAGCTTTCTTT. Variable domain in full (rest from reference TRBV19 and TRBJ1-1): DGGITQSPKYLFRKEGQNVTLSCEQNLNHDAMYWYRQDPGQGLRLIYYSQIVNDFQKGDIAEGYSVSREKKESFPLTVTSAQKNPTAFYLCASSIDVTGTMNTEAFFGQGTRLTVV.

This chain uses TRBV19 with TRBJ2-6, with TRBD1 as a possible D gene (6 bases). Between the trimmed V and J ends, which lost 0 bases and 1 base, there was a span of 7 bases. The length of the CDR3 is 16 residues. CDR1 is LNHDA, CDR2 SQIVND, per germline (reference sequence). Here the CDR3 DNA reads TGTGCCAGTAGTATAGATCAGGGGTCTGGGGCCAACGTCCTGACTTTC. Protein: CASSIDQGSGANVLTF.

The CDR3 DNA is TGTGCCAGCAGCCAAGTTCCTGTCGACCTGGACGAGCAGTACTTC. It encodes CASSQVPVDLDEQYF. The chain has TRBV14 and TRBJ2-5; D remains ambiguous. The end of the DNA is better explained by TRBJ2-7, so the J call may be wrong. Germline V gives CDR1 SGHDN, CDR2 FVKESK. CDR3 length equals 15 residues.

There are a few counts of this clone. The rearrangement joins TRBV6-6 to TRBJ2-7; D remains unclear. V was pared by 2 bases and J by 5 bases, with 10 bases between. The CDR3 is made up of 13 amino acids. The germline CDR1 and CDR2 sequences are MNHNY and SVGAGI (reference sequence). This CDR3 reads CASSYRAVDEQYF. CDR3 DNA: TGTGCCAGCAGTTACAGGGCGGTGGACGAGCAGTACTTC.

V usage is TRBV7-8 and J usage is TRBJ2-1, with D perhaps matching TRBD2 (6 bases). Trimming took 1 base from V and 7 from J, leaving 8 bases between them. The CDR3 length is 13 residues. The germline V gene encodes CDR1 SGHVS and CDR2 FQNEAQ. The CDR3 loop reads CASSLGGENEQFF. As DNA, the CDR3 is TGTGCCAGCAGCTTAGGGGGGGAAAATGAGCAGTTCTTC. The full variable domain, with the rest looked up from reference TRBV7-8 and TRBJ2-1, is GAGVSQSPRYKVAKRGQDVALRCDPISGHVSLFWYQQALGQGPEFLTYFQNEAQLDKSGLPSDRFFAERPEGSVSTLKIQRTQQEDSAVYLCASSLGGENEQFFGPGTRLTVL.

This sequence joins TRBV5-6 and TRBJ2-1; a weak D match, TRBD1 (5 bases). Germline V CDR1 and CDR2: SGHDT, YYEEEE. CDR3 length equals 14 residues. The V end lost 1 base, the J end lost 0 bases, and 5 bases lay between the germline ends. The CDR3 DNA follows: TGTGCCAGCAGCTTGACAGGCTCCTACAATGAGCAGTTCTTC. Amino acids: CASSLTGSYNEQFF.

The CDR3 DNA is TGTGCCAGCAGCCTCTCGGGTCGGACAGGAGGCAAAAACATTCAGTACTTC. Its protein product is CASSLSGRTGGKNIQYF. V usage is TRBV7-2 and J usage is TRBJ2-4; the match to TRBD1 covers 7 bases. From germline, CDR1 is SGHTA and CDR2 FQGNSA. The CDR3 spans 17 residues. Germline trimming cut 5 bases from V and 3 bases from J; bases unmatched to any gene: 13.

J is TRBJ2-3 and V is TRBV5-1; no clear D. In germline, CDR1 is SGHRS, CDR2 YFSETQ. This CDR3 is built from 14 residues. Trimming took off 0 bases at V and 6 bases at J, with 11 bases between the two ends. The CDR3 is CASSLEKEGDTQYF. The DNA of the CDR3 is TGCGCCAGCAGCTTGGAGAAAGAAGGGGATACGCAGTATTTT.

A few counts support this clone. The rearrangement links TRBV6-1 to TRBJ1-2, with TRBD1 identical over 8 bases. Germline-derived CDR1 and CDR2 are MNHNS and SASEGT. V lost 0 bases to trimming and J lost 4 bases; unmatched junction nucleotides: 13. The length of the CDR3 is 18 residues. The CDR3 is CASSEALDRGLDLYGYTF. The CDR3 DNA is TGTGCCAGCAGTGAAGCCCTTGACAGGGGCCTAGACCTCTATGGCTACACCTTC.

The V call is TRBV7-8, the J call TRBJ2-4, with 10 bases identical to TRBD2. The J segment lost 2 bases and the V segment lost 6 bases, leaving 1 base of the junction unmatched. Germline CDR1 is SGHVS and CDR2 is FQNEAQ. This CDR3 is built from 14 residues. In nucleotides, the CDR3 is TGTGCCAGCAGAGCGGGGGGGCCCAAAAACATTCAGTACTTC. This gives the protein CASRAGGPKNIQYF.

The chain recombines TRBV19 with TRBJ2-1, with D uncertain. Germline assignment: CDR1 LNHDA and CDR2 SQIVND (reference sequence). Trimming took off 3 bases at V and 9 bases at J, with 12 bases between the two ends. This CDR3 has 13 residues. The DNA of the CDR3 is TGTGCCAGTAGTATCGACCCGTCGGGTGAGCAGTTCTTC. This translates into CASSIDPSGEQFF.

Written as DNA, the CDR3 is TGCGCCAGCAGCCAAGTCCCCTTCCGAGGGGGAGCCGGGGAGCTGTTTTTT. It is translated as CASSQVPFRGGAGELFF. This chain links TRBV4-3 with TRBJ2-2; tentative D call: TRBD1 (6 bases). Trimming removed 1 base from V and 6 bases from J, with 18 bases in between. Germline V gene lookup returns CDR1 LGHNA and CDR2 YSLEER. The CDR3 is made up of 17 amino acids.

The chain recombines TRBV2 with TRBJ2-1; TRBD2 aligns across 7 bases. V was pared by 8 bases and J by 6 bases, with 13 bases of the junction left unmatched. The germline CDR1 and CDR2 sequences are SNHLY and FYNNEI. This CDR3 has 15 amino acids. The CDR3, as DNA: TGTGCCAGCTCCTCGAGCGGGGCCCTCTCCAATGAGCAGTTCTTC. It translates to CASSSSGALSNEQFF.

The chain couples TRBV28 to TRBJ2-5; TRBD1 or TRBD2 may be the D gene (5 bases each). This CDR3 region has 14 residues. V shed 1 base and J shed 10 bases, with 16 bases lying between them. CDR1 is MDHEN and CDR2 is SYDVKM in the germline V gene. CDR3 residues: CASSLSGASWGQYF. The CDR3 nucleotides are TGTGCCAGCAGTTTATCCGGGGCCTCATGGGGCCAGTACTTC.